The entry below gives a single TCR beta chain sequence along with its context. The antigen remains unidentified. The record originates from a study of T cell responses to AZD1222 COVID-19 vaccine. Looking at the study overall: Second-dose timings of about 4 or about 12 weeks were pooled. Broader study findings: Mostly white British, mostly female donors; authors suggested clonal diversity may be underestimated. Unmutated regions of variants are reportedly targeted by nearly half of spike-specific TCRs.

Germline assignment: CDR1 ENHRY and CDR2 SYGVKD. The CDR3 spans 11 residues. The V gene lost 2 bases and the J gene lost 8 bases, with 6 bases spanning the gap. Some clones are missing from TCRdb's copy, which holds only in-frame ones; the method was immunoSEQ multiplex PCR. The table lists about 28,000 clones, about nine tenths of them singletons. The rearrangement joins TRBV10-3 to TRBJ1-2; no clear D gene. The sequence derives from an adult in good health. This specimen consisted of peripheral blood, obtained on day 0 of AZD1222 vaccination. In DNA form, the CDR3 reads TGTGCCATCAGTGAGGGTACAGGCTACACCTTC. This sequence encodes CAISEGTGYTF.